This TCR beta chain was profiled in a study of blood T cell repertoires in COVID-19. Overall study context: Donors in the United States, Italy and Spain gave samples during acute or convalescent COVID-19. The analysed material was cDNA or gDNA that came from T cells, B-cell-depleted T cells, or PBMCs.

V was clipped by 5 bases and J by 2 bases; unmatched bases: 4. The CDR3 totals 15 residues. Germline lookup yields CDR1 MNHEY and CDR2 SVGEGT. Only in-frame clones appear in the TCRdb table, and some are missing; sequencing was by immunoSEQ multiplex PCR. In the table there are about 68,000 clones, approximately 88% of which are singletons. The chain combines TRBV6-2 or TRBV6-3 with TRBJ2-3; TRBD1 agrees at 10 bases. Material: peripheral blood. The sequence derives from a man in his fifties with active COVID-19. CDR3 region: CASSPGTGATDTQYF. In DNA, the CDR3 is TGTGCCAGCAGTCCCGGGACAGGGGCCACAGATACGCAGTATTTT.